One sample yielded the 21 T cell receptor beta chains listed below, sequenced in a study of CD8+ T cells in alopecia areata. Described treatment: oral pan-JAK inhibitor, 5-10 mg twice daily. Lesional scalp punch biopsies and peripheral blood were collected from alopecia areata patients. As the sequencing template, cDNA was produced by extracting RNA and reverse transcribing it. Sequencing used immunoSEQ multiplex PCR; TCRdb keeps in-frame clones, though not all of them. The table shows nearly 7,500 clones, with around three fifths occurring only once. The input for sequencing was skin, taken at week 4, from a patient treated with tofacitinib. These receptors were taken from a human donor with alopecia areata.

This clone was recorded a few times. This chain links TRBV7-3 with TRBJ1-2, with D tentatively TRBD1 (5 bases). There are 15 residues in the CDR3. Trimming took off 1 base at V and 4 bases at J, with 13 bases between the two ends. Germline CDR1 and CDR2: SGHTA and FQGTGA. The CDR3 nucleotides are TGTGCCAGCAGCTTAAGGCCGGGGGATCTCTATGGCTACACCTTC. Amino acid sequence: CASSLRPGDLYGYTF.

This clone was seen a handful of times. The rearrangement uses TRBV13 and TRBJ1-1, with D possibly matching TRBD1 (5 bases). CDR1 PRHDT and CDR2 FYEKMQ come from the germline V gene (reference sequence). The V end lost 1 base, the J end lost 6 bases, and 12 bases lay between the germline ends. This CDR3 region has 14 residues. CDR3 nucleotides: TGTGCCAGCAGCTTAGCAGGGAGGATCGCTGAAGCTTTCTTT. Translation: CASSLAGRIAEAFF.

In its sample, this clone was seen a few times. The rearrangement uses TRBV5-1 and TRBJ2-7, with 9 bases matching TRBD1. In germline, CDR1 is SGHRS, CDR2 YFSETQ. V shed 1 base and J 2 bases; nucleotides not matched to a gene: 7. The CDR3 extends over 16 amino acids. CDR3 sequence reads: CASSLHWDRAPYEQYF. As DNA, the CDR3 is TGCGCCAGCAGCTTGCACTGGGACAGGGCTCCCTACGAGCAGTACTTC. The full variable domain, with the rest looked up from reference TRBV5-1 and TRBJ2-7, is KAGVTQTPRYLIKTRGQQVTLSCSPISGHRSVSWYQQTPGQGLQFLFEYFSETQRNKGNFPGRFSGRQFSNSRSEMNVSTLELGDSALYLCASSLHWDRAPYEQYFGPGTRLTVT.

This chain connects TRBV11-2 to TRBJ2-3, with TRBD2 identical over 11 bases. CDR1 and CDR2 from the germline V gene are SGHAT and FQNNGV. The V segment lost 0 bases and the J segment 1 base; nucleotides outside the gene matches: 12. This CDR3 has 20 residues. DNA of the CDR3: TGTGCCAGCAGCTTAGAAGCCCTATCTCCACTAGCGGGGGGCACAGATACGCAGTATTTT. Residues: CASSLEALSPLAGGTDTQYF.

The chain joins TRBV7-3 to TRBJ2-7; possibly TRBD1 for D (8 bases). The CDR3 covers 16 residues. Germline CDR1 reads SGHTA; CDR2 reads FQGTGA. Trimming cost V 1 base and J 5 bases, with 18 bases left between them. The CDR3 DNA is TGTGCCAGCAGCTTAATCGGTGGACAGGGAGGGCACGAGCAGTACTTC. Protein: CASSLIGGQGGHEQYF.

This clone has more than one count but fewer than ten. This sequence joins TRBV19 and TRBJ2-1, with D maybe TRBD2 (5 bases). CDR1 is LNHDA, CDR2 SQIVND, per germline (reference sequence). V lost 4 bases to trimming and J lost 6 bases, with 16 bases between them. The CDR3 loop spans 15 amino acids. CDR3 DNA sequence: TGTGCCAGTAGTACCCTAATCGGACTCGGCAATGAGCAGTTCTTC. It encodes CASSTLIGLGNEQFF. Drawing the rest from reference TRBV19 and TRBJ2-1, the complete variable domain is DGGITQSPKYLFRKEGQNVTLSCEQNLNHDAMYWYRQDPGQGLRLIYYSQIVNDFQKGDIAEGYSVSREKKESFPLTVTSAQKNPTAFYLCASSTLIGLGNEQFFGPGTRLTVL.

This clone was detected only a few times. This chain uses TRBV13 with TRBJ2-6, with D possibly TRBD1 on 5 matching bases. V was shortened by 5 bases and J by 4 bases, with 12 bases between the two germline ends. The CDR3 has 15 amino acids. Germline V lookup: CDR1 PRHDT, CDR2 FYEKMQ (reference sequence). CDR3 sequence (DNA): TGTGCCAGCAGCAGCAGGGTCGTCGGGGCCAACGTCCTGACTTTC. Translation: CASSSRVVGANVLTF.

The chain joins TRBV5-4 to TRBJ1-6; tentative D call: TRBD1 (5 bases). This CDR3 has 14 residues. V lost 4 bases and J 4 bases, leaving 9 bases between the germline ends. In germline, CDR1 is SGHNT, CDR2 YYREEE (reference sequence). The CDR3 spells CASSLTGYNSPLHF. The CDR3 region has the DNA TGTGCCAGCAGCCTTACAGGATATAATTCACCCCTCCACTTT. The variable domain in full, completed from reference TRBV5-4 and TRBJ1-6, reads ETGVTQSPTHLIKTRGQQVTLRCSSQSGHNTVSWYQQALGQGPQFIFQYYREEENGRGNFPPRFSGLQFPNYSSELNVNALELDDSALYLCASSLTGYNSPLHFGNGTRLTVT.

V is TRBV7-3 and J is TRBJ2-5, with D perhaps matching TRBD2 (7 bases). This CDR3 spans 15 amino acids. CDR1 is SGHTA, CDR2 FQGTGA, per germline. The V and J ends lost 4 bases and 1 base respectively, with 13 bases between them. This CDR3 is CASSSGGGLQETQYF. DNA of the CDR3: TGTGCCAGCAGCTCAGGCGGGGGCCTCCAAGAGACCCAGTACTTC.

The chain is built from TRBV7-2 and TRBJ2-5; D might be TRBD2 (6 bases). CDR1 is SGHTA and CDR2 is FQGNSA in the germline V gene. The CDR3 contains 14 residues. V shed 5 bases and J shed 3 bases, with 13 bases lying between them. In DNA, the CDR3 is TGTGCCAGCAGCCGAACCTGGGGGGAAGAGACCCAGTACTTC. Protein product: CASSRTWGEETQYF.

The chain uses TRBV11-2 and TRBJ1-2; D ambiguous. V dropped 3 bases and J dropped 4 bases, with 9 bases sitting between them. Germline V lookup: CDR1 SGHAT, CDR2 FQNNGV. The CDR3 has 13 amino acids. The CDR3 spells CASSFGQFYGYTF. In nucleotides, the CDR3 is TGTGCCAGCAGCTTCGGGCAGTTCTATGGCTACACCTTC.

The rearrangement links TRBV5-1 to TRBJ1-4; D perhaps matches TRBD1 (5 bases). The V and J ends lost 3 bases and 3 bases respectively, with 15 bases between them. CDR3 length: 16 residues. Germline values: CDR1 SGHRS, CDR2 YFSETQ. CDR3 DNA: TGCGCCAGCAGCTCGGAACCTTGGGGGGCTAATGAAAAACTGTTTTTT. It encodes CASSSEPWGANEKLFF.

The J gene is TRBJ2-7, the V gene TRBV14; perhaps D is TRBD1 or TRBD2 (6 bases each). Between the trimmed V and J ends, which lost 1 base and 6 bases, there was a span of 19 bases. From germline, CDR1 is SGHDN and CDR2 FVKESK. The CDR3 consists of 16 residues. The CDR3 nucleotides are TGTGCCAGCAGCCAAGGTCTGAGGGGGGTTATATCCGAGCAGTACTTC. Its protein product is CASSQGLRGVISEQYF.

This clone has a single count. The J gene is TRBJ2-7, the V gene TRBV30, with 7 bases fitting TRBD1. CDR1 is GTSNPN and CDR2 is SVGIG in the germline V gene (reference sequence). The CDR3 length is 12 residues. V shed 5 bases and J 4 bases; nucleotides not matched to a gene: 5. The CDR3 reads CAWGRGRYEQYF. CDR3 nucleotides: TGTGCCTGGGGTAGGGGGCGGTACGAGCAGTACTTC.

The CDR3 reads CASIGWTDYNTEAFF. The DNA for the CDR3 is TGTGCCAGTATAGGGTGGACAGACTATAACACTGAAGCTTTCTTT. J is TRBJ1-1 and V is TRBV19; D is possibly TRBD1 (6 bases). In germline, CDR1 is LNHDA, CDR2 SQIVND (reference sequence). The CDR3 runs to 15 residues. V was clipped by 7 bases and J by 2 bases, with 17 bases between them.

This clone was observed a few times. The J gene is TRBJ1-1, the V gene TRBV4-3; D unclear. Germline loops: CDR1 LGHNA, CDR2 YSLEER. Deletions cut 1 base from V and 5 bases from J, with 11 bases between. The CDR3 spans 14 residues. CDR3 region: CASSQVSARTEAFF. The DNA for the CDR3 is TGCGCCAGCAGCCAAGTGAGTGCGAGAACTGAAGCTTTCTTT.

The rearrangement joins TRBV27 to TRBJ2-4; D remains unclear. Trimming pared 3 bases from V and 5 bases from J, leaving 8 bases between. CDR1 and CDR2 from the germline V gene are MNHEY and SMNVEV (reference sequence). The CDR3 contains 13 residues. DNA for the CDR3: TGTGCCAGCAGTTTCAGTTCCCAAAACATTCAGTACTTC. Its translation: CASSFSSQNIQYF.

This clone has just a few counts. The rearrangement uses TRBV6-6 and TRBJ2-2; D is ambiguous. Trimming took off 4 bases at V and 6 bases at J, with 3 bases between the two ends. The CDR3 spans 11 residues. Germline V lookup: CDR1 MNHNY, CDR2 SVGAGI (reference sequence). DNA for the CDR3: TGTGCCAGCAGTTCCTCCGGGGAGCTGTTTTTT. Protein product: CASSSSGELFF.

The rearrangement joins TRBV18 to TRBJ2-7; D gene uncertain. The CDR3 covers 14 residues. Trimming shortened V by 3 bases and J by 1 base, and 10 bases separated the two germline ends. CDR1 is KGHSH and CDR2 is LQKENI in the germline V gene. The CDR3 is CASSPVYLSYEQYF. The CDR3 DNA reads as TGTGCCAGCTCACCGGTATATCTTTCCTACGAGCAGTACTTC.

The CDR3 nucleotides read TGTGCCAGCAGCAGACAGGGTAACTCCTACGAGCAGTACTTC. Amino acids: CASSRQGNSYEQYF. The chain employs TRBV11-2 and TRBJ2-7; 7 nucleotides align to TRBD1. Losses at the gene ends were 5 bases for V and 0 bases for J; bases not matched to a gene: 4. CDR1 is SGHAT and CDR2 is FQNNGV in the germline V gene. The CDR3 has 14 amino acids.

The rearrangement uses TRBV9 and TRBJ2-7; 10 bases line up with TRBD2. Germline V gives CDR1 SGDLS, CDR2 YYNGEE. CDR3 length: 15 residues. V shed 1 base and J 5 bases; nucleotides not matched to a gene: 6. As DNA, the CDR3 is TGTGCCAGCAGCGTATTCGGGACTAGCGCTAACGAGCAGTACTTC. It specifies CASSVFGTSANEQYF. The entire variable domain, with the rest obtained from reference TRBV9 and TRBJ2-7, is as follows: DSGVTQTPKHLITATGQRVTLRCSPRSGDLSVYWYQQSLDQGLQFLIQYYNGEERAKGNILERFSAQQFPDLHSELNLSSLELGDSALYFCASSVFGTSANEQYFGPGTRLTVT.